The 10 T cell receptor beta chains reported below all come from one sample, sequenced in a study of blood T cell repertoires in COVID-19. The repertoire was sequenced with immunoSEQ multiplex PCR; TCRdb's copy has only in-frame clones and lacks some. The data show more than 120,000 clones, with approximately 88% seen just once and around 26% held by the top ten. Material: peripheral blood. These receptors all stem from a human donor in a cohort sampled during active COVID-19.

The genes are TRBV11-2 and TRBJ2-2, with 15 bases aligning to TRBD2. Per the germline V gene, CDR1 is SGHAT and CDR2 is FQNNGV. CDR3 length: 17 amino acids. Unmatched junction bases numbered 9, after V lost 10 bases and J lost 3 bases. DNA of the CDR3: TGTGCCAACCGAGGACTAGCGGGGGGGCCGGACACCGGGGAGCTGTTTTTT. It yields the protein CANRGLAGGPDTGELFF.

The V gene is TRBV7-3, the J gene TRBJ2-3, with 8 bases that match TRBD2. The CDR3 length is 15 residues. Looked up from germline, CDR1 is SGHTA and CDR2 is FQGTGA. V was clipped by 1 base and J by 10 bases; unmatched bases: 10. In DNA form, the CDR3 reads TGTGCCAGCAGCTTAAATGGGGGAACTAGCGGTCCGCAGTATTTT. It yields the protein CASSLNGGTSGPQYF. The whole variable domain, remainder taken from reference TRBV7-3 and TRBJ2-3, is GAGVSQTPSNKVTEKGKYVELRCDPISGHTALYWYRQSLGQGPEFLIYFQGTGAADDSGLPNDRFFAVRPEGSVSTLKIQRTERGDSAVYLCASSLNGGTSGPQYFGPGTRLTVL.

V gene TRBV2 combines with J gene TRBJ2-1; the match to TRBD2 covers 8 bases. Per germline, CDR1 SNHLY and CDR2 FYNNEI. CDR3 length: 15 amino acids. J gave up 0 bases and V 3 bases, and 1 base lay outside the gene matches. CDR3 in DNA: TGTGCCAGCAGTGACAGCGGGAGCTCCTACAATGAGCAGTTCTTC. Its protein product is CASSDSGSSYNEQFF.

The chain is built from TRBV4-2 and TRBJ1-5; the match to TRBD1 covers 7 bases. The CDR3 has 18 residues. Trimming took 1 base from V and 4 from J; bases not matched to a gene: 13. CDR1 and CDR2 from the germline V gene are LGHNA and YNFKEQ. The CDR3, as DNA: TGTGCCAGCAGCCAAGTGTCCCATAACAGGGGAAGTAATCAGCCCCAGCATTTT. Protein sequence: CASSQVSHNRGSNQPQHF.

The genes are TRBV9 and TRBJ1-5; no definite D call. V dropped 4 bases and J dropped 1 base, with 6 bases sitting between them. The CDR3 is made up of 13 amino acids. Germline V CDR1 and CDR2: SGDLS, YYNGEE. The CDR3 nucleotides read TGTGCCAGCAGCCGGGGAAGCAATCAGCCCCAGCATTTT. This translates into CASSRGSNQPQHF.

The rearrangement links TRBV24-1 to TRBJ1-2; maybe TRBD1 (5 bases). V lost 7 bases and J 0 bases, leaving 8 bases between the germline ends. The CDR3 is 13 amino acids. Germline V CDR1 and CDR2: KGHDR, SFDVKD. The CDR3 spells CATSDRANYGYTF. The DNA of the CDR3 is TGTGCCACCAGCGACAGAGCTAACTATGGCTACACCTTC.

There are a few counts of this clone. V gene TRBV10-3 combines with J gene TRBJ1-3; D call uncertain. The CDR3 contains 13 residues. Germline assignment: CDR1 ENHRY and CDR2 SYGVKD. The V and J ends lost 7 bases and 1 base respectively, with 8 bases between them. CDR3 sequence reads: CAIKAGSGNTIYF. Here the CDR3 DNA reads TGTGCCATCAAGGCAGGATCTGGAAACACCATATATTTT.

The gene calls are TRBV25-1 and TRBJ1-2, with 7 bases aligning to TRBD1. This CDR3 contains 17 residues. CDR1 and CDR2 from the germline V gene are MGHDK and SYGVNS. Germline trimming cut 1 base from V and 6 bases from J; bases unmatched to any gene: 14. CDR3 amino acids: CASSESRTGLLHNGYTF. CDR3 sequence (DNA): TGTGCCAGCAGTGAATCGCGGACAGGTTTGCTACACAATGGCTACACCTTC.

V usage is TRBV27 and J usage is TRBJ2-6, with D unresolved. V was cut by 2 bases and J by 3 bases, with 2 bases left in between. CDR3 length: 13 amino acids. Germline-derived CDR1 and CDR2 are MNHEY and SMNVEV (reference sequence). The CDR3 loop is CASSLRGANVLTF. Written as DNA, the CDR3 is TGTGCCAGCAGTTTACGTGGGGCCAACGTCCTGACTTTC.

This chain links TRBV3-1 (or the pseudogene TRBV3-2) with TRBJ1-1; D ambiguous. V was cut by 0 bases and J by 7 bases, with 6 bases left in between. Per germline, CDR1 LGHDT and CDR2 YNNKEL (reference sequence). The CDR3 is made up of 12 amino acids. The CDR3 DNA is TGTGCCAGCAGCCAAGAGAGGAGTGAAGCTTTCTTT. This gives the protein CASSQERSEAFF.